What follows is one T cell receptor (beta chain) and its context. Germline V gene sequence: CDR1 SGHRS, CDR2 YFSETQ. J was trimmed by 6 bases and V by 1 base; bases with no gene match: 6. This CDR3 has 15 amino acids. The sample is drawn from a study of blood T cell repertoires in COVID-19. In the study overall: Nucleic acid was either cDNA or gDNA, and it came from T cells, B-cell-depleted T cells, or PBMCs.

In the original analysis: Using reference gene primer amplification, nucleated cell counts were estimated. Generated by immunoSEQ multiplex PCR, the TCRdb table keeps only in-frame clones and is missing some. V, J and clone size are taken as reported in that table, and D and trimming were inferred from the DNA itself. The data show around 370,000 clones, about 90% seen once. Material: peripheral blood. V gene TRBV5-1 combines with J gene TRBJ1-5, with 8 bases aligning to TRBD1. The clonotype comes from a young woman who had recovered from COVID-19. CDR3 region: CASSLNGQGGQPQHF. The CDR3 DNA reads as TGCGCCAGCAGCTTGAACGGACAGGGAGGTCAGCCCCAGCATTTT.